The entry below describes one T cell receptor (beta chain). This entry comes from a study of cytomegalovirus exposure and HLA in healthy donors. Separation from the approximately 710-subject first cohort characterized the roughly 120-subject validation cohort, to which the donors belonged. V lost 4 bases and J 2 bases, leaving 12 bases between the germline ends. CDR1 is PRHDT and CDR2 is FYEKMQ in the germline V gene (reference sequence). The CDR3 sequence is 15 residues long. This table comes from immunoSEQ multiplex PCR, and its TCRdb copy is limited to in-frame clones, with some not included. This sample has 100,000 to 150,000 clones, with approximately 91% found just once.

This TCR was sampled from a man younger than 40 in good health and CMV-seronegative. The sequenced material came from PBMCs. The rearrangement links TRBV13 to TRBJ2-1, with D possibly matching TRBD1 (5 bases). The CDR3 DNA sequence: TGTGCCAGCAGCTCTGACAGCTACACCTACAATGAGCAGTTCTTC. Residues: CASSSDSYTYNEQFF. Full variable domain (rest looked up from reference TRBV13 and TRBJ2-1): AAGVIQSPRHLIKEKRETATLKCYPIPRHDTVYWYQQGPGQDPQFLISFYEKMQSDKGSIPDRFSAQQFSDYHSELNMSSLELGDSALYFCASSSDSYTYNEQFFGPGTRLTVL.